This T cell receptor (beta chain) was sequenced in a study of metastatic and nonmetastatic thyroid tumors. Across the whole study: Repertoires were compared across blood and tumor or nodule tissue from malignant and benign thyroid patients.

With regard to this clone: Given the absence of the conserved phenylalanine or tryptophan at the CDR3 end, a read error is likely.

TCRdb recomputed clones from the PCR reads via MiXCR. The sample yields 15,000 to 20,000 clones, about 33% seen once. Thyroid surgery was preceded by no treatment in any patient. CDR3 size: 13 residues. The germline CDR1 and CDR2 sequences are ENHRY and SYGVKD. V usage is TRBV10-3 and J usage is TRBJ2-7; D is undetermined. The sequencing input was tumor tissue. This TCR was sampled from a male donor with papillary thyroid cancer or a benign thyroid nodule (not recorded which). Some clones in this sample may be carry-over from other donors' samples. The CDR3 spells CAMSVGRDYEQYI. The CDR3 DNA sequence: TGTGCCATGAGTGTTGGACGAGATTACGAGCAGTACATC.